One T cell receptor (beta chain) is described in this entry. This clonotype was seen repeatedly, ten times or more. What antigen it recognizes has not been identified. Per-base qualities were not stored, and no clone one base away is much larger. The entry originates in a study of blood T cells in healthy people across ages (dated by TCRdb to the mid-2010s). Background for the entire study: Template switching captured roughly one uniquely barcoded TCR beta cDNA molecule per two T cells in model experiments. To track age-related changes in TCR beta repertoire diversity, the study relied on deep sequencing normalized with unique cDNA molecular identifiers. Four age groups were formed from the donors: young (average about 16 years), middle-aged (just under 40), aged (about 62) and long-lived (approximately 80). To avoid experimental bias, donors of different ages were randomly spread across the sequencing lanes. The study analyzed two additional independent replicas of 1 million unique cDNA reads from the same blood draw for two donors, one aged 18 to 29 and one aged 80 or older.

Donors were 35 to 40 systemically healthy Caucasian individuals from Russia aged roughly 6 to 95 years. Each donor gave roughly 11 milliliters of peripheral blood, drawn into EDTA-treated Vacutainer tubes. PBMCs were isolated by Ficoll-Paque density-gradient centrifugation, with at least 7 million obtained per sample. Trizol reagent was used to extract total RNA from the PBMCs, yielding at least 6 micrograms per sample. Naive CD45RAhigh/CD27high T cell percentages were measured by flow cytometry on a PBMC aliquot from every donor. General findings and caveats noted by the study authors: Estimates of total diversity from one million sequenced T cells were regarded as lower bounds and underestimates. Compared with the aged group, more naive CD4+ T cells, fewer expanded clones and increased TCR diversity were shown by the long-lived group, suggesting age selection. There was a strong correlation between observed TCR beta diversity and the percentage of naive T cells measured by flow cytometry. The CMV infection status of donors was not known, potentially confounding age-related changes in expanded clonotypes. Conclusive comparison of naive and antigen-experienced compartments was prevented by the profiling of bulk unsorted PBMCs. Observed TCR beta diversity per million T cells fell roughly linearly with age, and a significant reduction was already apparent by age around 36.

The library was built by means of 5' RACE. TCRdb records Illumina HiSeq 2500 as the sequencer. A second roughly 6 to 12 cycle PCR used a sample-barcoded 5' primer and a J-beta primer mix. Each TCR beta cDNA molecule received a unique molecular identifier from a template-switch 5' adaptor carrying 12 random nucleotides. Each sample yielded at least 3 million CDR3-containing paired-end reads. First-strand cDNA synthesis was performed from all RNA using the Mint cDNA synthesis kit, with priming by a TRBC-specific oligonucleotide. After uracil-DNA glycosylase treatment, a first 18-cycle PCR used universal primers M1SS and BC2_uni_R on all cDNA. The source study handled its data this way. Normalization of each sample was performed by random selection of 1 million high-quality reads, each carrying a distinct molecular identifier. Reads with shared molecular identifiers were discarded instead of being binned into consensus sequences. MiTCR, with a Q25 quality threshold and the strictest error-elimination algorithm, was used for CDR3 identification, clonotype clustering and error correction. A nonparametric unseen species model with Euler transformation was used to estimate a lower bound on total TCR beta diversity. TCRdb reprocessing: public reads trimmed at Q25 with fastp, clones called with MiXCR, in-frame beta chains kept. Entries that share a CDR3 protein sequence are merged under the most common genes and DNA. The V and J calls shown here were made by TCRdb, not taken from the authors' results. In this sample the table shows hundreds of thousands of distinct CDR3 sequences, more than 25% of which occur a single time. The ten largest clones represent around a sixth of the sample.

Reading from cysteine to phenylalanine, the CDR3 counts 16 amino acids. Only the CDR3 DNA stays, 48 bases, in frame from base 1. The germline V gene provides CDR1 SQVTM and CDR2 ANQGSEA. Trimming accounts for 6 bases at V and 3 bases at J, while the number of junction bases matched to no gene is 17. The chain uses TRBV29-1 and TRBJ2-7; TRBD1 aligns with 7 central bases. The sequencing input was blood. The sequence was collected from a woman of 80 years or more in good health. The DNA sequence reads TGCAGCGTGCGGTCGAGACAGGGATCCTCCCGCTACGAGCAGTACTTC. It translates to CSVRSRQGSSRYEQYF.